This record looks at one T cell receptor (beta chain) sequence and its context. Its antigen is unidentified. The data are from a study of shared clonotypes between healthy human individuals. Whole-study findings and limits: Few donors limited the genetic and exposure-history diversity represented. Some naive CD4 clonotypes, about 5.5%, turned up in common across several donors.

TCRdb's table, derived via immunoSEQ multiplex PCR, lists solely in-frame clones and lacks some. The data show fewer than 1.6 million clones, around 98.5% seen once. This CDR3 is built from 11 residues. CDR1 is ENHRY, CDR2 SYGVKD, per germline. Trimming left V 3 bases short and J 6 bases short, with 5 bases between. The chain joins TRBV10-3 to TRBJ1-2; D is uncertain. The receptor was isolated from a man aged 25 to 40 in good health. Sample: naive CD4+ T cells sorted from blood. Described subset: CD45RA+ positively selected. CDR3 loop: CAISDLNGYTF. CDR3 bases: TGTGCCATCAGTGATTTAAATGGCTACACCTTC.